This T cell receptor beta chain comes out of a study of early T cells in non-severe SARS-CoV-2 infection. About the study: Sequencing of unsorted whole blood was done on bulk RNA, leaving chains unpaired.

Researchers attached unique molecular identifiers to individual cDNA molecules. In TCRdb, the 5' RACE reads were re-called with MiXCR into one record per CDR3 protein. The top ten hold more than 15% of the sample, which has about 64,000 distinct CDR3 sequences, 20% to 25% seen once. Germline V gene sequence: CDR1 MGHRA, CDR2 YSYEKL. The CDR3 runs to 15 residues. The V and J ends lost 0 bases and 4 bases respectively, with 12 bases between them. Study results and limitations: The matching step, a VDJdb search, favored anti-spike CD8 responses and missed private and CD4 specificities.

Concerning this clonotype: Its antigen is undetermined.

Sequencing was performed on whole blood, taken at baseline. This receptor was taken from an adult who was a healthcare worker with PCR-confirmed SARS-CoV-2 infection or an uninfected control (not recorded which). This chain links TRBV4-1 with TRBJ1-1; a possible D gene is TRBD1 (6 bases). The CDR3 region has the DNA TGCGCCAGCAGCCAAGATCAGGGGCCAGGCACTGAAGCTTTCTTT. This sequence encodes CASSQDQGPGTEAFF.